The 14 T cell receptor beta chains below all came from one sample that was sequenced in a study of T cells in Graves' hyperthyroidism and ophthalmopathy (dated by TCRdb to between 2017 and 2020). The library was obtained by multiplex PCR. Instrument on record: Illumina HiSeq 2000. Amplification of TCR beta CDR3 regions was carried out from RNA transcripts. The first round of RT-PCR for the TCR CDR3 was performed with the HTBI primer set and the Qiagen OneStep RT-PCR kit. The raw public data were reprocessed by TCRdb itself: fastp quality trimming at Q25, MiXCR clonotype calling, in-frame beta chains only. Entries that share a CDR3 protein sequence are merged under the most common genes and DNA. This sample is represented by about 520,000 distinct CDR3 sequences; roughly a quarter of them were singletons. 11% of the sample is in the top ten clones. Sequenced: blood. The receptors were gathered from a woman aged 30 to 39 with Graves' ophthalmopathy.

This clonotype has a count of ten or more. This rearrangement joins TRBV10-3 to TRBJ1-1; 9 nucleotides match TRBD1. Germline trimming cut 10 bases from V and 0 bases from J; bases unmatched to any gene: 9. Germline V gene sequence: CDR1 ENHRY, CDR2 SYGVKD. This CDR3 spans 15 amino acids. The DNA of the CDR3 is TGTGCCACAACACGGACAGGGGACATGAACACTGAAGCTTTCTTT. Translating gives CATTRTGDMNTEAFF.

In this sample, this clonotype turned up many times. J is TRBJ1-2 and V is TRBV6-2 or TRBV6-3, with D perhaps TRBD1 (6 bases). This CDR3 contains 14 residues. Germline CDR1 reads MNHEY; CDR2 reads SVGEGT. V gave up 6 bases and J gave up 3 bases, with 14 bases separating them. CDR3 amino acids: CASSTRAGDYGYTF. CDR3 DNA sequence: TGTGCCAGCAGCACGCGGGCAGGGGACTATGGCTACACCTTC.

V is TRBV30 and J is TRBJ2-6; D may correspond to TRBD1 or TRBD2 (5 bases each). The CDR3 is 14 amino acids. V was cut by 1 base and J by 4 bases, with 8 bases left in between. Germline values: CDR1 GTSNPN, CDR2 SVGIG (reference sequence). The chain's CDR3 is CAWSAGTGANVLTF. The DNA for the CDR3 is TGTGCCTGGAGTGCCGGGACCGGGGCCAACGTCCTGACTTTC. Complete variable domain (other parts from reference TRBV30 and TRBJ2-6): SQTIHQWPATLVQPVGSPLSLECTVEGTSNPNLYWYRQAAGRGLQLLFYSVGIGQISSEVPQNLSASRPQDRQFILSSKKLLLSDSGFYLCAWSAGTGANVLTFGAGSRLTVL.

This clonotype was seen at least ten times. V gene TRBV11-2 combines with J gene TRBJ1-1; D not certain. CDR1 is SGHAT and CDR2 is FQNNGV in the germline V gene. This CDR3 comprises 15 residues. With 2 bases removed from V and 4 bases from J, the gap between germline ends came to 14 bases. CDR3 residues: CASSLMLAVSTEAFF. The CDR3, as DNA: TGTGCCAGCAGCTTAATGTTGGCAGTGAGCACTGAAGCTTTCTTT.

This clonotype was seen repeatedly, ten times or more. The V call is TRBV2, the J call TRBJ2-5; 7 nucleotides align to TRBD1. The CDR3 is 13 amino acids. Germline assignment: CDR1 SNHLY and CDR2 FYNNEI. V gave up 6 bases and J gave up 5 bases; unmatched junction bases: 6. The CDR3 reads CASSKNRGETQYF. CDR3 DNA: TGTGCCAGCAGCAAAAACAGGGGTGAGACCCAGTACTTC.

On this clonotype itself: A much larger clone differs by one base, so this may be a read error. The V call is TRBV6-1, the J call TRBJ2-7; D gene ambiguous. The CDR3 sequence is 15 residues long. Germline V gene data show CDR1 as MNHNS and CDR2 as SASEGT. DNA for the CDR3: TGTGCCAGCAGTGAAGCGCTTCAGCTCTCCTACGAGCGGTACTTC. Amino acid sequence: CASSEALQLSYERYF.

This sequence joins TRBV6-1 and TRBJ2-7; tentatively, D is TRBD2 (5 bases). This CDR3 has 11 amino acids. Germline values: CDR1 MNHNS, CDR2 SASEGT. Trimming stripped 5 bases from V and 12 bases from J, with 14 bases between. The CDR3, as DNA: TGTGCCAGCAGTTTCGACGGGGTTCTGTACTTC. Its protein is CASSFDGVLYF.

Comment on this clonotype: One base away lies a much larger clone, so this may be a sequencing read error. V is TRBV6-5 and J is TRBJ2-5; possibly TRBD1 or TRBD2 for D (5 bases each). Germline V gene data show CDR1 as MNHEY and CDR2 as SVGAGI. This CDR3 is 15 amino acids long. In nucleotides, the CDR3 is TGTGTCAGCAGTTACTCATTGGGACCTGAGGAGACCCAGTACTTC. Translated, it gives CVSSYSLGPEETQYF.

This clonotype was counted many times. The CDR3 DNA follows: TGTGCCAGCAGCCAAGGTCAAGACAGGGGGAATGGCTACACCTTC. This codes for CASSQGQDRGNGYTF. The chain combines TRBV4-2 with TRBJ1-2, with 9 bases aligning to TRBD1. The V segment lost 1 base and the J segment 6 bases; nucleotides outside the gene matches: 6. Germline-derived CDR1 and CDR2 are LGHNA and YNFKEQ. CDR3 length equals 15 residues.

CDR3 nucleotides: TGCAGTGCTAGTTTACTGACTCTAGCCAAAAACATTCAGTACTTC. Its translation is CSASLLTLAKNIQYF. The genes are TRBV20-1 and TRBJ2-4; D remains ambiguous. This CDR3 contains 15 residues. Trimming pared 3 bases from V and 0 bases from J, leaving 12 bases between. CDR1 and CDR2 (germline): DFQATT, SNEGSKA (reference sequence).

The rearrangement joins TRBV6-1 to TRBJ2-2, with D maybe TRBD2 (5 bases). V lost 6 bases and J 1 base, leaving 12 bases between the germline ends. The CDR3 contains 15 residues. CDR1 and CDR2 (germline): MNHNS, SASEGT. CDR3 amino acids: CASRLLRENTGELFF. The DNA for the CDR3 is TGTGCCAGCAGATTGTTGAGGGAGAACACCGGGGAGCTGTTTTTT.

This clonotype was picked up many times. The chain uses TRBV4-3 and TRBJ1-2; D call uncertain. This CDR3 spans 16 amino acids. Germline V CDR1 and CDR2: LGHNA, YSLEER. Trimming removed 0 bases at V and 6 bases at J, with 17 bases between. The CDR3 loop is CASSQDVGDSGDGYTF. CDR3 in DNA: TGCGCCAGCAGCCAAGACGTTGGGGATAGCGGGGATGGCTACACCTTC.

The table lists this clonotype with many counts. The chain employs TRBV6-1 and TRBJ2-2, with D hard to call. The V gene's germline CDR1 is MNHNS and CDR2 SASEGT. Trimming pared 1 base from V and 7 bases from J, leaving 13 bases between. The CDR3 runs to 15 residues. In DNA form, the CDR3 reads TGTGCCAGCAGTGAAGTGCCCACTCTTGGCGGGGAGCTGTTTTTT. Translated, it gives CASSEVPTLGGELFF.

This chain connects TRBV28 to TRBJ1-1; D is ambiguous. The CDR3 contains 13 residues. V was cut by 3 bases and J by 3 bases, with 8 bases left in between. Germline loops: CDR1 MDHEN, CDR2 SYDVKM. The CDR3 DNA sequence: TGTGCCAGCAGTTTGAGGGTTTACACTGAAGCTTTCTTT. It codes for CASSLRVYTEAFF.